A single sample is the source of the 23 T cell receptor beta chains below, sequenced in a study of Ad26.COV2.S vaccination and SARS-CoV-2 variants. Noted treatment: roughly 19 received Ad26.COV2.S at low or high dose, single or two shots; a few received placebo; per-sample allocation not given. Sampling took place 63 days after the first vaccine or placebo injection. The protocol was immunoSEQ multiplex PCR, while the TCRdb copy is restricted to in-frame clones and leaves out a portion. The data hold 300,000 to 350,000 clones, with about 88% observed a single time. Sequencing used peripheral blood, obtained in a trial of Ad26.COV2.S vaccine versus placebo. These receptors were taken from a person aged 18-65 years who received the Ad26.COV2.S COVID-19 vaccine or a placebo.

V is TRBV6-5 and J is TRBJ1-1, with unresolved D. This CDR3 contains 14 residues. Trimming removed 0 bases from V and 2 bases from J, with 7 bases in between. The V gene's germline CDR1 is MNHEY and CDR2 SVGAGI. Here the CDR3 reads CASSYSTSNTEAFF. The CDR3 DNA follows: TGTGCCAGCAGTTACTCGACATCTAACACTGAAGCTTTCTTT.

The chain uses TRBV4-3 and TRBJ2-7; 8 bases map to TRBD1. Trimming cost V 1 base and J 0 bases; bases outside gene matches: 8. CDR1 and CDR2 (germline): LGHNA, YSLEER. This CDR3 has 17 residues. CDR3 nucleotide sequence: TGCGCCAGCAGCCAAGCCTTGGACAGGGAAAGCTCCTACGAGCAGTACTTC. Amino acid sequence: CASSQALDRESSYEQYF.

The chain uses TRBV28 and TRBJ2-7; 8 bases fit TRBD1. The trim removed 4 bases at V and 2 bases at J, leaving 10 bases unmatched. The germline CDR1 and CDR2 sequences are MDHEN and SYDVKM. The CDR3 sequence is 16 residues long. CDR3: CASSSPPGQGPYEQYF. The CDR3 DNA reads TGTGCCAGCAGTTCCCCACCTGGACAGGGCCCCTACGAGCAGTACTTC. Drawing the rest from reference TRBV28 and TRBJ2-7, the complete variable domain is DVKVTQSSRYLVKRTGEKVFLECVQDMDHENMFWYRQDPGLGLRLIYFSYDVKMKEKGDIPEGYSVSREKKERFSLILESASTNQTSMYLCASSSPPGQGPYEQYFGPGTRLTVT.

The CDR3: CASSLGPGANVLTF. The CDR3 region has the DNA TGTGCCAGCAGCTTAGGGCCTGGGGCCAACGTCCTGACTTTC. V is TRBV11-3 and J is TRBJ2-6, with D hard to call. The CDR3 spans 14 residues. V shed 1 base and J shed 2 bases, with 3 bases lying between them. Germline CDR1 is SGHNT and CDR2 is YENEEA.

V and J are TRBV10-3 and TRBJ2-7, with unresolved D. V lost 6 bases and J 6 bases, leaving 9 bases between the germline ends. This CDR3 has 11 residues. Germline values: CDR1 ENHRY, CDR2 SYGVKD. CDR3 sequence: CAISKASEQYF. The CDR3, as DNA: TGTGCCATCAGCAAAGCCTCCGAGCAGTACTTC.

CDR3 bases: TGTGCCAGCAGCTTGGAGTCAGGAAGTGGGGCCAACGTCCTGACTTTC. This sequence encodes CASSLESGSGANVLTF. This chain joins TRBV5-6 and TRBJ2-6, with unresolved D. There are 16 residues in the CDR3. CDR1 and CDR2 (germline): SGHDT, YYEEEE. V lost 0 bases and J lost 3, with 10 bases in between.

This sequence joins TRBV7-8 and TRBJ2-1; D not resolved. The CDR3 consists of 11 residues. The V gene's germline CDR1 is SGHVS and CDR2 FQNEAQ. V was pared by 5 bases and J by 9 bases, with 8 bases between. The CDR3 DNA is TGTGCCAGCAGCGGAGCTAGTGAGCAGTTCTTC. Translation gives CASSGASEQFF.

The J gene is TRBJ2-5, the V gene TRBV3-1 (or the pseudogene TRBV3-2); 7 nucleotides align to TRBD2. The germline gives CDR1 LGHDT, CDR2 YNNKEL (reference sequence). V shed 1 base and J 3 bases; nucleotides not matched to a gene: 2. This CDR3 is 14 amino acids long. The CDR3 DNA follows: TGTGCCAGCAGCCAAGCGGGGGGTAAAGAGACCCAGTACTTC. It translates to CASSQAGGKETQYF.

CDR3 amino acids: CASSYGAEVTEAFF. As DNA, the CDR3 is TGTGCCAGCAGTTACGGGGCGGAGGTCACTGAAGCTTTCTTT. The chain couples TRBV6-5 to TRBJ1-1; tentative D call: TRBD1 (5 bases). The CDR3 has 14 residues. CDR1 MNHEY and CDR2 SVGAGI come from the germline V gene. Trimming removed 2 bases at V and 4 bases at J, with 11 bases between.

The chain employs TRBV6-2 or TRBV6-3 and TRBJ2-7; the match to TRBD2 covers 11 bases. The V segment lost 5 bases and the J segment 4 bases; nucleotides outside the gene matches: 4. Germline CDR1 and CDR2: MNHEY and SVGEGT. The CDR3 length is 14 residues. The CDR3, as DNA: TGTGCCAGCAGTACTCTAGCGGGGGGTTACGAGCAGTACTTC. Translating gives CASSTLAGGYEQYF.

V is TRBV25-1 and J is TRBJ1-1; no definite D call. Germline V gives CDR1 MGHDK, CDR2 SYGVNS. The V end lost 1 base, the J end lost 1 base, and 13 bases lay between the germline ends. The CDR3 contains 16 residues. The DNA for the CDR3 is TGTGCCAGCAGTGAATTGATACTCGGTGGGAACACTGAAGCTTTCTTT. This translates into CASSELILGGNTEAFF.

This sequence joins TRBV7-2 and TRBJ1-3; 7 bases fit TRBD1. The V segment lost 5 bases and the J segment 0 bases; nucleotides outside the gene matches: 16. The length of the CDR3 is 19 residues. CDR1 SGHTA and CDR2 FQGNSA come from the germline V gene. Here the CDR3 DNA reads TGTGCCAGCAGCCTATTGGACAGGACTGACTACCGCTCTGGAAACACCATATATTTT. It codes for CASSLLDRTDYRSGNTIYF. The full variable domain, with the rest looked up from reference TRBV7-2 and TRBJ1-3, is GAGVSQSPSNKVTEKGKDVELRCDPISGHTALYWYRQSLGQGLEFLIYFQGNSAPDKSGLPSDRFSAERTGGSVSTLTIQRTQQEDSAVYLCASSLLDRTDYRSGNTIYFGEGSWLTVV.

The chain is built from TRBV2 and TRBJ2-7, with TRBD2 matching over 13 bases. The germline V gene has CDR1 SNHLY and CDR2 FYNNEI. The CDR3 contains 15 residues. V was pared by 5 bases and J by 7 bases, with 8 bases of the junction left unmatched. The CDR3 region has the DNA TGTGCCAGCAGTCCCCGGACTAGCGGGGGTAGGGAGCAGTACTTC. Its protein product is CASSPRTSGGREQYF.

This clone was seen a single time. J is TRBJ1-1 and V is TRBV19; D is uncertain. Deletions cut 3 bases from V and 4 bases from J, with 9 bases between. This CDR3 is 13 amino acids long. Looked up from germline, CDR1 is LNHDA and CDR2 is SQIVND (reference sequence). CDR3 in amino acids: CASSMRRGTEAFF. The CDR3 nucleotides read TGTGCCAGTAGTATGAGACGGGGCACTGAAGCTTTCTTT.

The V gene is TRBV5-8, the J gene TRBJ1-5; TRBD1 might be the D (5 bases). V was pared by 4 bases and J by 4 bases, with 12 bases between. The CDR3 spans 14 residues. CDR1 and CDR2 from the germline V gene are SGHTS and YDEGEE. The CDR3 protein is CASSRRGGNQPQHF. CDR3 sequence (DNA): TGTGCCAGCAGCCGGCGGGGGGGGAATCAGCCCCAGCATTTT.

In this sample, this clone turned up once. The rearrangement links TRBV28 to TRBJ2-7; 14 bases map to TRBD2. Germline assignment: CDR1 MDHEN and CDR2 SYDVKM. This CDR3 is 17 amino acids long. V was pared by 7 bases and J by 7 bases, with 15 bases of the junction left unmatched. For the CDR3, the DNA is TGTGCCAGCAACCCTTACCAGGGGACTAGCGGGAGTTATGAGCAGTACTTC. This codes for CASNPYQGTSGSYEQYF. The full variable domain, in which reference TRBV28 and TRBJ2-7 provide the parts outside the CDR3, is DVKVTQSSRYLVKRTGEKVFLECVQDMDHENMFWYRQDPGLGLRLIYFSYDVKMKEKGDIPEGYSVSREKKERFSLILESASTNQTSMYLCASNPYQGTSGSYEQYFGPGTRLTVT.

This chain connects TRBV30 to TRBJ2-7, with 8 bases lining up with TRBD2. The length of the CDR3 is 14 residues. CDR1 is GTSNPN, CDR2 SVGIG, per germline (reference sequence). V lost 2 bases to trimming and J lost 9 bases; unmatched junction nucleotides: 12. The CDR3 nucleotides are TGTGCCTGGAGTTTAGCGGGACCGAACCTGGGGCAGTACTTC. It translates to CAWSLAGPNLGQYF.

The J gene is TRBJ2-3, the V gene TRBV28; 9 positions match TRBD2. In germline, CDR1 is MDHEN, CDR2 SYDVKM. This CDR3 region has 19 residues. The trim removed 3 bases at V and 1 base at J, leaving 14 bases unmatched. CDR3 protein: CASSFSFAGLAPRTDTQYF. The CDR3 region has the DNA TGTGCCAGCAGTTTCTCTTTTGCGGGACTAGCACCACGCACAGATACGCAGTATTTT.

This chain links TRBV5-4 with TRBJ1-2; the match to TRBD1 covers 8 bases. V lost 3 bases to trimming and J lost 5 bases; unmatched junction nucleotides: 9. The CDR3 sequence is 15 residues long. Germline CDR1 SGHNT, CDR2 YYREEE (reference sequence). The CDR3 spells CASSSNQGALYGYTF. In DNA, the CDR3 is TGTGCCAGCAGCTCAAACCAGGGGGCCTTGTATGGCTACACCTTC.

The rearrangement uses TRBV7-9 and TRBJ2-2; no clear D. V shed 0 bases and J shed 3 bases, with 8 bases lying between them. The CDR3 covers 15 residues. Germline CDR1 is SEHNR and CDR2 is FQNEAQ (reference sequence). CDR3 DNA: TGTGCCAGCAGCTTAGCGCTTACTTACACCGGGGAGCTGTTTTTT. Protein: CASSLALTYTGELFF. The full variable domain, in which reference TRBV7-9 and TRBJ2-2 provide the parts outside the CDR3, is DTGVSQNPRHKITKRGQNVTFRCDPISEHNRLYWYRQTLGQGPEFLTYFQNEAQLEKSRLLSDRFSAERPKGSFSTLEIQRTEQGDSAMYLCASSLALTYTGELFFGEGSRLTVL.

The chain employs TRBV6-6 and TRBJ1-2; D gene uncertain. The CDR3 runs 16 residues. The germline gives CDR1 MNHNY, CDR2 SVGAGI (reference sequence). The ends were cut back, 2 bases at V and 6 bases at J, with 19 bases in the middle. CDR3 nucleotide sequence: TGTGCCAGCAGTTACCCCCAATTGGCCGACCGAGATGGCTACACCTTC. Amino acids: CASSYPQLADRDGYTF.

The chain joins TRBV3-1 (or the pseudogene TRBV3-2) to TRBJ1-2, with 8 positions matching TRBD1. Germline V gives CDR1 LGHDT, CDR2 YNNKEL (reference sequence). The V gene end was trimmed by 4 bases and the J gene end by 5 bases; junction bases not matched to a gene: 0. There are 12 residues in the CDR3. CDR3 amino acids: CASSRTGYGYTF. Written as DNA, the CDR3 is TGTGCCAGCAGCCGGACAGGGTATGGCTACACCTTC.

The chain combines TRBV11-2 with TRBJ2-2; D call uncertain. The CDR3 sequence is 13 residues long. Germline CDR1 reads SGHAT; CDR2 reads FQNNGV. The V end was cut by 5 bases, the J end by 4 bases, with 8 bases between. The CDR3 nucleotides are TGTGCCAGCAGCCCCCCCGTCACCGGGGAGCTGTTTTTT. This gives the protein CASSPPVTGELFF.